The entry that follows covers one TCR beta chain sequence. Looked up from germline, CDR1 is LGHNA and CDR2 is YSLEER. There are 16 residues in the CDR3. Between the trimmed V and J ends, which lost 1 base and 0 bases, there was a span of 12 bases. Data came from immunoSEQ multiplex PCR; TCRdb stores just in-frame clones and leaves some out. Of about 160,000 clones in the sample, 70% to 90% were seen once. This sample stems from a study of cytomegalovirus exposure and HLA in healthy donors. The chain employs TRBV4-3 and TRBJ2-5; tentatively, D is TRBD1 (5 bases). Sequencing used PBMCs. The receptor comes from a woman in her twenties or thirties in good health and CMV-seronegative. This CDR3 reads CASSQGEGVNQETQYF. The CDR3 DNA sequence: TGCGCCAGCAGCCAAGGAGAAGGGGTGAACCAAGAGACCCAGTACTTC.